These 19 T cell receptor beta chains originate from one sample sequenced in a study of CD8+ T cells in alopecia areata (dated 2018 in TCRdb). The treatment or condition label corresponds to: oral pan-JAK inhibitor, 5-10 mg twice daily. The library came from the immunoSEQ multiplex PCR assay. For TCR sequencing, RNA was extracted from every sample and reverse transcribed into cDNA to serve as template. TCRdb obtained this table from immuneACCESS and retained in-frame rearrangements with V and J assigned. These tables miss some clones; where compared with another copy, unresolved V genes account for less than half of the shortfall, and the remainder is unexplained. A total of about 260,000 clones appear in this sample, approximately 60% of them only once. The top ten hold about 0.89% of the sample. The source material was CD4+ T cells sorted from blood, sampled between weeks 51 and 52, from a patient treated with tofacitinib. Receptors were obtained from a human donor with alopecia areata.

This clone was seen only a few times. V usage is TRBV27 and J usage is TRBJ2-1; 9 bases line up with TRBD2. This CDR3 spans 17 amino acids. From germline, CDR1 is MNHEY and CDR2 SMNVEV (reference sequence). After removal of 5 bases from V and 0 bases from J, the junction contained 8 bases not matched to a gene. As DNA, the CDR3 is TGTGCCAGCAGTCCCCGAGTTAGCGGGAGCTCCTACAATGAGCAGTTCTTC. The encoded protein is CASSPRVSGSSYNEQFF.

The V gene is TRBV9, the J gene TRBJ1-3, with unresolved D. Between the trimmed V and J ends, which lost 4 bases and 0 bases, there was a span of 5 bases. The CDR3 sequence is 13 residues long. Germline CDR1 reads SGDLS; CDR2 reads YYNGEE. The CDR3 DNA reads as TGTGCCAGCAGCCCTAGCTCTGGAAACACCATATATTTT. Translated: CASSPSSGNTIYF.

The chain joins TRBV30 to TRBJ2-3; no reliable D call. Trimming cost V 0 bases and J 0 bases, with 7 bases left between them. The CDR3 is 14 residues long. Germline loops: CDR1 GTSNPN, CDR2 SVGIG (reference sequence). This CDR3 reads CAWSVSPSTDTQYF. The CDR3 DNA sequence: TGTGCCTGGAGTGTATCCCCTAGCACAGATACGCAGTATTTT.

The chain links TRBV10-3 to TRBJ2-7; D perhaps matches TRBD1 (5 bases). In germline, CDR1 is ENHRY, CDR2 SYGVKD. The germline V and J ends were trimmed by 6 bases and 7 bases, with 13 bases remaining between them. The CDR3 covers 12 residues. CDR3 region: CAISDRLGEQYF. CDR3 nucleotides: TGTGCCATCAGCGACAGATTGGGGGAGCAGTACTTC.

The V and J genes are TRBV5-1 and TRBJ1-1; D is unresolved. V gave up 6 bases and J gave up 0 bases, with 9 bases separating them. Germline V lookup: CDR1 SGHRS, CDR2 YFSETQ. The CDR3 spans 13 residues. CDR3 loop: CASTTSMNTEAFF. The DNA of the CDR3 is TGCGCCAGCACCACGAGCATGAACACTGAAGCTTTCTTT. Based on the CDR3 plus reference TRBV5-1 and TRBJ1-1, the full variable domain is KAGVTQTPRYLIKTRGQQVTLSCSPISGHRSVSWYQQTPGQGLQFLFEYFSETQRNKGNFPGRFSGRQFSNSRSEMNVSTLELGDSALYLCASTTSMNTEAFFGQGTRLTVV.

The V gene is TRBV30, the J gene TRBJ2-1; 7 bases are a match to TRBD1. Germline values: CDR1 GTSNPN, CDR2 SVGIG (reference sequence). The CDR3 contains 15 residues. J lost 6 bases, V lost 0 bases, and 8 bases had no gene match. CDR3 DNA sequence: TGTGCCTGGAGTGTACAGAGGGGGCTTATCAATGAGCAGTTCTTC. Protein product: CAWSVQRGLINEQFF.

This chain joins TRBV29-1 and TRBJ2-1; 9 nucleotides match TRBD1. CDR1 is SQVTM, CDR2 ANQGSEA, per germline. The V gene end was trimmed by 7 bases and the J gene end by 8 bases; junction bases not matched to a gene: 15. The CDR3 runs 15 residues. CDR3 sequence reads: CSASPIGTGRDEQFF. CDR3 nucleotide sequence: TGCAGCGCTTCTCCAATTGGGACAGGGCGGGATGAGCAGTTCTTC.

Here the CDR3 reads CSVGGVNYGYTF. The CDR3 DNA follows: TGCAGCGTAGGGGGGGTCAACTATGGCTACACCTTC. The chain has TRBV29-1 and TRBJ1-2, with a tentative D call TRBD1 (6 bases). This CDR3 has 12 amino acids. Germline V gene data show CDR1 as SQVTM and CDR2 as ANQGSEA. The V and J ends lost 6 bases and 2 bases respectively, with 10 bases between them.

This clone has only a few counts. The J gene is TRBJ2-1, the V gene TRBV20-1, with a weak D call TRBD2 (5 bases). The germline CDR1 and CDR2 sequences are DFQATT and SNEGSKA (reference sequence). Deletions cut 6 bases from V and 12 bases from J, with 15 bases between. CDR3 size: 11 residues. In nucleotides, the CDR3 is TGCAGTGCCCCGAGACTAATCGGGCAGTTCTTC. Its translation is CSAPRLIGQFF.

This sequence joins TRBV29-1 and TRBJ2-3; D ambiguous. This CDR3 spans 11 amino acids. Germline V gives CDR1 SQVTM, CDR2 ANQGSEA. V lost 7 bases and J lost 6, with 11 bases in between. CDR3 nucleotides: TGCAGCGCTGGCCCTAGGGATACGCAGTATTTT. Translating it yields CSAGPRDTQYF.

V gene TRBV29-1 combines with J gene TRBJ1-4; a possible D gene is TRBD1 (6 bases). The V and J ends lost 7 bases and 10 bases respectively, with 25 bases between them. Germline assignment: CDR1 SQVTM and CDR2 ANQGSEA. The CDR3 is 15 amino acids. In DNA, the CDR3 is TGCAGCGCGGTTACGGGAGGGGGAGTGGCTGGAAAACTGTTTTTT. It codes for CSAVTGGGVAGKLFF. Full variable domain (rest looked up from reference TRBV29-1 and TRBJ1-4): SAVISQKPSRDICQRGTSLTIQCQVDSQVTMMFWYRQQPGQSLTLIATANQGSEATYESGFVIDKFPISRPNLTFSTLTVSNMSPEDSSIYLCSAVTGGGVAGKLFFGSGTQLSVL.

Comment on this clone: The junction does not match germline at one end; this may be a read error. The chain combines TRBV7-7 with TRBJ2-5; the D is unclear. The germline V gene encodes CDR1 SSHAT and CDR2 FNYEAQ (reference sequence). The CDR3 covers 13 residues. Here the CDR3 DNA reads TGTGCTAGCAGCCCTCTAGGGTTGGAGACCCAGTACTTC. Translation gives CASSPLGLETQYF.

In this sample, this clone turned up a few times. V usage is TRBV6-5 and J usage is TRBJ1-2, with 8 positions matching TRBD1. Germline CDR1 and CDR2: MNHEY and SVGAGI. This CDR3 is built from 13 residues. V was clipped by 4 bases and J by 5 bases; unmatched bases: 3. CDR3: CASSLQGVYGYTF. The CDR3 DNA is TGTGCCAGCAGTTTACAGGGGGTTTATGGCTACACCTTC.

Here the CDR3 reads CASRSGLAANNEQFF. In nucleotides, the CDR3 is TGCGCCAGCAGGTCGGGACTAGCGGCGAACAATGAGCAGTTCTTC. This rearrangement joins TRBV5-1 to TRBJ2-1; 11 nucleotides match TRBD2. Trimming at V came to 5 bases and at J to 5 bases, leaving 6 bases not matched to a gene. Germline CDR1 SGHRS, CDR2 YFSETQ. The CDR3 spans 15 residues.

CDR3 DNA sequence: TGTGCCAGCAGCGTAGGAGGGACGGACTTCTATGGCTACACCTTC. Translating it yields CASSVGGTDFYGYTF. The chain combines TRBV9 with TRBJ1-2, with D possibly TRBD1 on 5 matching bases. V was trimmed by 0 bases and J by 4 bases, leaving 13 bases between them. Germline V gene lookup returns CDR1 SGDLS and CDR2 YYNGEE. This CDR3 spans 15 amino acids.

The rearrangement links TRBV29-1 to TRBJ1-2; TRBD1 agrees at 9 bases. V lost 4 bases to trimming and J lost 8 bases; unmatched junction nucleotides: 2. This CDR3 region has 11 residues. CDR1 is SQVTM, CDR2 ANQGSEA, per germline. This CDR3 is CSVATGGGYTF. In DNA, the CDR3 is TGCAGCGTTGCCACAGGGGGCGGCTACACCTTC. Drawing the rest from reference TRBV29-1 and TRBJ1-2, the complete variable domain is SAVISQKPSRDICQRGTSLTIQCQVDSQVTMMFWYRQQPGQSLTLIATANQGSEATYESGFVIDKFPISRPNLTFSTLTVSNMSPEDSSIYLCSVATGGGYTFGSGTRLTVV.

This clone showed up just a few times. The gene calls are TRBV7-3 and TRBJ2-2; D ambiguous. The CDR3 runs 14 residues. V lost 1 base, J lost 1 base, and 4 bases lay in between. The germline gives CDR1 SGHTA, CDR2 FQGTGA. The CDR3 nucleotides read TGTGCCAGCAGCTTAATAGTGAACACCGGGGAGCTGTTTTTT. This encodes CASSLIVNTGELFF.

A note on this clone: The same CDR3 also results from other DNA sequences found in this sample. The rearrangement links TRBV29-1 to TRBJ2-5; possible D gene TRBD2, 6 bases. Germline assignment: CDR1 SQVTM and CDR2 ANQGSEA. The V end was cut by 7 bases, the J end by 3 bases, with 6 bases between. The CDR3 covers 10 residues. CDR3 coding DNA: TGCAGCGGGGGGGAAGAGACCCAGTACTTC. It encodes CSGGEETQYF.

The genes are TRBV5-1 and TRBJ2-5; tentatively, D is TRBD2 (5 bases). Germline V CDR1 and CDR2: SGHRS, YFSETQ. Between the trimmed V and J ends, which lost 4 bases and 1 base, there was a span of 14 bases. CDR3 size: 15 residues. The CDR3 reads CASSPQEGVQETQYF. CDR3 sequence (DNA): TGCGCCAGCAGCCCGCAAGAGGGAGTCCAAGAGACCCAGTACTTC.